This is a list of T cell receptor beta chains from one sample in a study of STAT3 mutations in large granular lymphocyte leukemia. This table comes from immunoSEQ multiplex PCR, and its TCRdb copy is limited to in-frame clones, with some not included. The sample has over 1,500 clones; about three fifths are singletons. The sequenced sample was peripheral blood mononuclear cells. Receptors originate from a man in his sixties with T-cell large granular lymphocyte leukemia. Some clones in this sample may be carry-over from other donors' samples. Both conserved end residues are part of each CDR3. The D gene is left open where the match is weak. Clone size, where shown, is once, few, many, or a class for clones that have expanded.

abundance: -
j_gene: TRBJ2-2
d_gene: -
v_gene: TRBV30
CDR3nt: TGTGCCTGGAGTGTCGGCGGGGAGCTGTTTTTT
CDR3aa: CAWSVGGELFF

abundance: medium-sized
j_gene: TRBJ1-5
d_gene: TRBD1
v_gene: TRBV30
CDR3nt: TGTGCCTGGAGTAGCGGACAGGGAGATCAGCCCCAGCATTTT
CDR3aa: CAWSSGQGDQPQHF

abundance: -
j_gene: TRBJ1-5
d_gene: -
v_gene: TRBV18
CDR3nt: TGTGCCAGCTCGCAGGACAGTTCGGGAGGACGGCCCCAGCATTTT
CDR3aa: CASSQDSSGGRPQHF

abundance: -
j_gene: TRBJ2-6
d_gene: -
v_gene: TRBV7-9
CDR3nt: TGTGCCAGCAGCTTGGGGCGCTCTGGGGCCAACGTCCTGACTTTC
CDR3aa: CASSLGRSGANVLTF

abundance: -
j_gene: TRBJ2-1
d_gene: TRBD1
v_gene: TRBV18
CDR3nt: TGTGCCAGCTCACCATTCGACAGGGGGTCCTACAATGAGCAGTTCTTC
CDR3aa: CASSPFDRGSYNEQFF

abundance: -
j_gene: TRBJ2-7
d_gene: TRBD1
v_gene: TRBV18
CDR3nt: TGTGCCAGCTCACCGACAGGGAGAGACTACGAGCAGTACTTC
CDR3aa: CASSPTGRDYEQYF

abundance: -
j_gene: TRBJ2-5
d_gene: TRBD2
v_gene: TRBV5-1
CDR3nt: TGCGCCAGCAGCCCGCGGGCTAGCGGGGACACTGCTCAAGAGACCCAGTACTTC
CDR3aa: CASSPRASGDTAQETQYF

abundance: once
j_gene: TRBJ1-2
d_gene: -
v_gene: TRBV29-1
CDR3nt: TGCAGCGTTGTCCCACAGGAAAACTATGGCTACACCTTC
CDR3aa: CSVVPQENYGYTF

abundance: -
j_gene: TRBJ2-2
d_gene: -
v_gene: TRBV30
CDR3nt: TGTGCCTGGAGCCGGGGAGAACCGAAGACCGGGGAGCTGTTTTTT
CDR3aa: CAWSRGEPKTGELFF

abundance: large
j_gene: TRBJ1-2
d_gene: TRBD1
v_gene: TRBV6-5
CDR3nt: TGTGCCAGCAGTTCAGGTCCGAGGGGGCGTTTGGGTGGCTACACCTTC
CDR3aa: CASSSGPRGRLGGYTF

abundance: -
j_gene: TRBJ1-4
d_gene: -
v_gene: TRBV5-1
CDR3nt: TGCGCCAGCAGCTTGGACGGGGCGGGGGAAAAACTGTTTTTT
CDR3aa: CASSLDGAGEKLFF

abundance: -
j_gene: TRBJ1-1
d_gene: -
v_gene: TRBV5-4
CDR3nt: TGTGCCAGCAGCTTGGACAGTACCACTGAAGCTTTCTTT
CDR3aa: CASSLDSTTEAFF

abundance: -
j_gene: TRBJ2-5
d_gene: -
v_gene: TRBV27
CDR3nt: TGTGCCAGCAGTTATGGCATTCAAGAGACCCAGTACTTC
CDR3aa: CASSYGIQETQYF

abundance: -
j_gene: TRBJ1-4
d_gene: -
v_gene: TRBV30
CDR3nt: TGTGCCTGGAGTGGGGGAACTAATGAAAAACTGTTTTTT
CDR3aa: CAWSGGTNEKLFF

abundance: once
j_gene: TRBJ1-1
d_gene: -
v_gene: TRBV5-1
CDR3nt: TGCGCCAGCAGCTTTAAGAGGGAAGCTTTCTTT
CDR3aa: CASSFKREAFF

abundance: -
j_gene: TRBJ2-1
d_gene: -
v_gene: TRBV5-6
CDR3nt: TGTGCCAGCAGCTTGGAACGTAGCAATGAGCAGTTCTTC
CDR3aa: CASSLERSNEQFF

abundance: -
j_gene: TRBJ2-1
d_gene: TRBD2
v_gene: TRBV18
CDR3nt: TGTGCCAGCTCACCAAAATCGGGAGGGTATGGTGAGCAGTTCTTC
CDR3aa: CASSPKSGGYGEQFF

abundance: -
j_gene: TRBJ2-7
d_gene: -
v_gene: TRBV18
CDR3nt: TGTGCCAGCTCACCACCTTCAAAGAGCTCCTACGAGCAGTACTTC
CDR3aa: CASSPPSKSSYEQYF

abundance: -
j_gene: TRBJ2-7
d_gene: TRBD1
v_gene: TRBV7-9
CDR3nt: TGTGCCAGCAGCTCCGGGACAGGGATGGGGCAGTACTTC
CDR3aa: CASSSGTGMGQYF

abundance: -
j_gene: TRBJ2-7
d_gene: TRBD2
v_gene: TRBV6-6
CDR3nt: TGTGCCAGCAGCGGGGGGGCCTACGAGCAGTACTTC
CDR3aa: CASSGGAYEQYF

abundance: few
j_gene: TRBJ1-1
d_gene: -
v_gene: TRBV29-1
CDR3nt: TGCAGCGTTTACCGACAGCTGGGGAACACTGAAGCTTTCTTT
CDR3aa: CSVYRQLGNTEAFF

abundance: few
j_gene: TRBJ2-7
d_gene: TRBD2
v_gene: TRBV18
CDR3nt: TGTGCCAGCTCACCGATAGCGGGAGTGGGGGAGCAGTACTTC
CDR3aa: CASSPIAGVGEQYF

abundance: -
j_gene: TRBJ2-3
d_gene: TRBD2
v_gene: TRBV29-1
CDR3nt: TGCAGCGTTGGGGGGGGTAGCACAGATACGCAGTATTTT
CDR3aa: CSVGGGSTDTQYF

abundance: few
j_gene: TRBJ2-1
d_gene: -
v_gene: TRBV18
CDR3nt: TGTGCCAGCTCACCAGACACAAATGAGCAGTTCTTC
CDR3aa: CASSPDTNEQFF

abundance: -
j_gene: TRBJ2-7
d_gene: TRBD1
v_gene: TRBV4-2
CDR3nt: TGTGCCAGCAGCCGAAACAGGGGTTCCTACGAGCAGTACTTC
CDR3aa: CASSRNRGSYEQYF

abundance: -
j_gene: TRBJ2-7
d_gene: -
v_gene: TRBV18
CDR3nt: TGTGCCAGCTCACCCGGACTCGTCTCCTACGAGCAGTACTTC
CDR3aa: CASSPGLVSYEQYF

abundance: -
j_gene: TRBJ2-7
d_gene: -
v_gene: TRBV27
CDR3nt: TGTGCCAGCAGTTTAACTGAGTTCTACGAGCAGTACTTC
CDR3aa: CASSLTEFYEQYF